These 15 T cell receptor beta chains were sequenced from one sample in a study of shared clonotypes between healthy human individuals. The data were produced by immunoSEQ multiplex PCR, yet TCRdb's version contains in-frame clones alone and is incomplete. The table records about 2,500,000 clones, 85% to 95% of them present only once. Sequenced sample: naive CD4+ T cells sorted from blood. Documented subset: CD45RA+ positively selected. Receptor source: a man in his late teens or twenties in good health.

CDR3: CASSLRRGNQPQHF. CDR3 sequence (DNA): TGTGCCAGCAGCTTGAGGAGGGGCAATCAGCCCCAGCATTTT. The chain recombines TRBV7-4 with TRBJ1-5; unclear D gene. The CDR3 extends over 14 amino acids. Trimming left V 3 bases short and J 2 bases short, with 8 bases between. Germline lookup yields CDR1 SGHVT and CDR2 SQSDAQ. The entire variable domain, with the rest obtained from reference TRBV7-4 and TRBJ1-5, is as follows: GAGVSQSPRYKVAKRGRDVALRCDSISGHVTLYWYRQTLGQGSEVLTYSQSDAQRDKSGRPSGRFSAERPERSVSTLKIQRTEQGDSAVYLCASSLRRGNQPQHFGDGTRLSIL.

This clone has more than one count but fewer than ten. This rearrangement joins TRBV6-5 to TRBJ2-7, with D perhaps assigned TRBD1 or TRBD2 (5 bases each). The V end lost 5 bases, the J end lost 2 bases, and 10 bases lay between the germline ends. This CDR3 region has 13 residues. CDR1 MNHEY and CDR2 SVGAGI come from the germline V gene. CDR3 amino acids: CASSQGRAYEQYF. CDR3 coding DNA: TGTGCCAGCAGTCAGGGACGGGCCTACGAGCAGTACTTC.

This rearrangement joins TRBV14 to TRBJ1-3, with D unclear. Germline CDR1 SGHDN, CDR2 FVKESK. The germline V and J ends were trimmed by 4 bases and 4 bases, with 14 bases remaining between them. CDR3 size: 15 residues. The CDR3 protein is CASSPRWLPGNTIYF. In nucleotides, the CDR3 is TGTGCCAGCAGCCCCCGCTGGTTGCCGGGAAACACCATATATTTT.

V usage is TRBV28 and J usage is TRBJ1-1; no reliable D call. V was pared by 6 bases and J by 6 bases, with 11 bases between. This CDR3 has 12 residues. Germline CDR1 and CDR2: MDHEN and SYDVKM. This chain's CDR3 is CASSRIWAEAFF. CDR3 nucleotide sequence: TGTGCCAGCAGCCGGATATGGGCTGAAGCTTTCTTT.

The CDR3 DNA is TGTGCCAGCAGCGCGCAGGGCTTTAATGAAAAACTGTTTTTT. Protein sequence: CASSAQGFNEKLFF. J is TRBJ1-4 and V is TRBV9; tentatively, D is TRBD1 (5 bases). CDR3 length: 14 amino acids. V gave up 3 bases and J gave up 4 bases, with 10 bases separating them. The germline V gene encodes CDR1 SGDLS and CDR2 YYNGEE.

This chain links TRBV19 with TRBJ2-2; unclear D gene. The CDR3 totals 14 residues. V was pared by 7 bases and J by 0 bases, with 9 bases between. Germline CDR1 is LNHDA and CDR2 is SQIVND (reference sequence). The CDR3 loop reads CASTVGPNTGELFF. In DNA form, the CDR3 reads TGTGCCAGTACCGTCGGACCGAACACCGGGGAGCTGTTTTTT.

This chain connects TRBV19 to TRBJ1-6; 7 nucleotides match TRBD1. From germline, CDR1 is LNHDA and CDR2 SQIVND (reference sequence). The length of the CDR3 is 15 residues. The trim removed 7 bases at V and 6 bases at J, leaving 9 bases unmatched. The CDR3 region is CASTAPGQFNSPLHF. In nucleotides, the CDR3 is TGTGCCAGTACCGCACCGGGACAGTTTAATTCACCCCTCCACTTT.

V gene TRBV6-1 combines with J gene TRBJ1-6; D remains unclear. CDR3 length equals 15 residues. Germline loops: CDR1 MNHNS, CDR2 SASEGT. V lost 5 bases and J 0 bases, leaving 8 bases between the germline ends. The chain's CDR3 is CASSPESSYNSPLHF. CDR3 nucleotides: TGTGCCAGCAGTCCGGAGAGCTCCTATAATTCACCCCTCCACTTT.

The CDR3 is CASGGTDYGYTF. The DNA for the CDR3 is TGTGCCAGCGGCGGGACCGACTATGGCTACACCTTC. V usage is TRBV2 and J usage is TRBJ1-2; weak D call: TRBD1 (5 bases). V lost 8 bases, J lost 3 bases, and 10 bases lay in between. Germline V gene data show CDR1 as SNHLY and CDR2 as FYNNEI. The CDR3 spans 12 residues.

The chain is built from TRBV15 and TRBJ1-2; weak D call: TRBD1 (6 bases). Germline V CDR1 and CDR2: LNHNV, YYDKDF (reference sequence). Trimming shortened V by 5 bases and J by 6 bases, and 13 bases separated the two germline ends. The CDR3 extends over 13 amino acids. The CDR3 sequence is CATSHQGSNGYTF. CDR3 sequence (DNA): TGTGCCACCAGCCACCAGGGGAGTAATGGCTACACCTTC. Variable domain in full (rest from reference TRBV15 and TRBJ1-2): DAMVIQNPRYQVTQFGKPVTLSCSQTLNHNVMYWYQQKSSQAPKLLFHYYDKDFNNEADTPDNFQSRRPNTSFCFLDIRSPGLGDTAMYLCATSHQGSNGYTFGSGTRLTVV.

This rearrangement joins TRBV12-5 to TRBJ2-1, with D possibly matching TRBD2 (5 bases). This CDR3 is built from 18 residues. The germline V and J ends were trimmed by 3 bases and 7 bases, with 25 bases remaining between them. CDR1 is LGHNT and CDR2 is FRNRAP in the germline V gene. Here the CDR3 reads CASGFSAKQKLGENEQFF. The CDR3 region has the DNA TGTGCTAGTGGTTTCTCCGCTAAGCAAAAACTCGGGGAAAATGAGCAGTTCTTC.

This clone was seen a single time. Other DNA sequences in the sample encode the same CDR3. CDR3 region: CASSVVGTTNTGELFF. DNA of the CDR3: TGTGCCAGCAGCGTAGTCGGGACAACGAACACCGGGGAGCTGTTTTTT. J is TRBJ2-2 and V is TRBV9, with D maybe TRBD1 (6 bases). V lost 0 bases to trimming and J lost 0 bases, with 9 bases between them. Germline lookup yields CDR1 SGDLS and CDR2 YYNGEE. The CDR3 is made up of 16 amino acids.

The V call is TRBV5-6, the J call TRBJ2-5; a weak D match, TRBD1 (6 bases). Germline V gene sequence: CDR1 SGHDT, CDR2 YYEEEE. The V and J ends lost 5 bases and 5 bases respectively, with 16 bases between them. The CDR3 covers 14 residues. CDR3 protein: CASSLVRGGETQYF. CDR3 DNA sequence: TGTGCCAGCAGTCTGGTCAGGGGCGGTGAGACCCAGTACTTC.

V gene TRBV10-1 combines with J gene TRBJ2-1; D remains unclear. Trimming stripped 0 bases from V and 8 bases from J, with 14 bases between. Germline V gene sequence: CDR1 WNHNN, CDR2 SYGVQD (reference sequence). The CDR3 length is 15 residues. CDR3 amino acids: CASSESSGRFYEQFF. The DNA for the CDR3 is TGCGCCAGCAGTGAGTCGTCTGGACGGTTCTATGAGCAGTTCTTC.

V usage is TRBV6-6 and J usage is TRBJ2-5; 9 nucleotides align to TRBD1. Germline CDR1 and CDR2: MNHNY and SVGAGI (reference sequence). The trim removed 4 bases at V and 2 bases at J, leaving 2 bases unmatched. This CDR3 contains 14 residues. CDR3 residues: CASSSDRGQETQYF. Written as DNA, the CDR3 is TGTGCCAGCAGTTCCGACAGGGGGCAAGAGACCCAGTACTTC.